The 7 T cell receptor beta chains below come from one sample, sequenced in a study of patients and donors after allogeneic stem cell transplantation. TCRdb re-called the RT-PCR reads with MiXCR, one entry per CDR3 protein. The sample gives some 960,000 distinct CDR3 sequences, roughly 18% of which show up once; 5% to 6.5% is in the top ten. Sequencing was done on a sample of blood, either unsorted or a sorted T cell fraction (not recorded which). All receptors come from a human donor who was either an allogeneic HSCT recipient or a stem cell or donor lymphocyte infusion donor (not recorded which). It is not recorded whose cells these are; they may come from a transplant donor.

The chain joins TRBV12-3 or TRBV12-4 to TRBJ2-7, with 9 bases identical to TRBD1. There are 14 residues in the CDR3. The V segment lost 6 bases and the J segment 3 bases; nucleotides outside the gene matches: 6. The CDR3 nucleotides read TGTGCCAGCAGCCCCCGGGACAGGGACTACGAGCAGTACTTC. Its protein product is CASSPRDRDYEQYF.

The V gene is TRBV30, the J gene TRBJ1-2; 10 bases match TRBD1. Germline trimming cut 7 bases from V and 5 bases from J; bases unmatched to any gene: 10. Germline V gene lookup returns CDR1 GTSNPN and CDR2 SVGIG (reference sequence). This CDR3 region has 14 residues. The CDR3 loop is CASSGDRGPYGYTF. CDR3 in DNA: TGTGCCTCCTCGGGAGACAGGGGGCCGTATGGCTACACCTTC.

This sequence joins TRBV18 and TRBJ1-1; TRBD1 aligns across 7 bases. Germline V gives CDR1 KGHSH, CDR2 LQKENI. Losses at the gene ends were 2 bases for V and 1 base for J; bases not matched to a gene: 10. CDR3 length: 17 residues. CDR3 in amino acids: CASSPRRGLAGNTEAFF. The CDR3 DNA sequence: TGTGCCAGCTCACCAAGGAGGGGGCTGGCGGGGAACACTGAAGCTTTCTTT.

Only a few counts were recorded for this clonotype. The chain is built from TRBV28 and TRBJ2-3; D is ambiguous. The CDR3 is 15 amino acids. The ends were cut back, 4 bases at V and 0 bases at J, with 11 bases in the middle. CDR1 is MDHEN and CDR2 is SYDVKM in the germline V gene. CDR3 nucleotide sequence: TGTGCCAGCAGTTCCCCGGCGGACAGCACAGATACGCAGTATTTT. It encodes CASSSPADSTDTQYF.

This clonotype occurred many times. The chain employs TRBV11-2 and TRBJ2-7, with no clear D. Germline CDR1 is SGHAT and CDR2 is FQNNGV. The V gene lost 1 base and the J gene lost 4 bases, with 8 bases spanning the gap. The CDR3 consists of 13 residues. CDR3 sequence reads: CASSLGPHYEQYF. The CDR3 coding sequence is TGTGCCAGCAGCTTAGGTCCCCATTACGAGCAGTACTTC.

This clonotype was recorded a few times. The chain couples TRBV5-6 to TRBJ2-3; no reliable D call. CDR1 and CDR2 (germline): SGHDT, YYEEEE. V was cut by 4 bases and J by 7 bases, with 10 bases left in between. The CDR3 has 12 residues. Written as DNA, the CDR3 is TGTGCCAGCAGCCTGGAACAGAATACGCAGTATTTT. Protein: CASSLEQNTQYF.

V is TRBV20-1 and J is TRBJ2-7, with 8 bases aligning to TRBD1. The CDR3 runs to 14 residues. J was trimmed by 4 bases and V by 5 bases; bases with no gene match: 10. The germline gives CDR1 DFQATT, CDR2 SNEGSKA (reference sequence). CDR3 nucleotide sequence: TGCAGTGCTGAGGACAGGGCTGTTAATTACGAGCAGTACTTC. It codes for CSAEDRAVNYEQYF.